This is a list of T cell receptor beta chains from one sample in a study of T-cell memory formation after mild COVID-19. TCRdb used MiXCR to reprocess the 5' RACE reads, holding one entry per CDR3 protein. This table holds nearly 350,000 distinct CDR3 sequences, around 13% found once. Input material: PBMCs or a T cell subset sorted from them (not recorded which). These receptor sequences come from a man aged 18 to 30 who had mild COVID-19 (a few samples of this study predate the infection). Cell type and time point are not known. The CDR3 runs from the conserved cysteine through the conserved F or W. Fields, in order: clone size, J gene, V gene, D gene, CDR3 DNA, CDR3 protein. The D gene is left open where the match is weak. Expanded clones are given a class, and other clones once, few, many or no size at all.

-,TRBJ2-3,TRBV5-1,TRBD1,TGCGCCAGCAGCTCCTTTTACCGGGACAGGGGGCCAGATACGCAGTATTTT,CASSSFYRDRGPDTQYF
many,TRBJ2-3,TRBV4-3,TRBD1,TGCGCCAGCAGCCAATTGTTCGGGACAGGGGATGATACGCAGTATTTT,CASSQLFGTGDDTQYF
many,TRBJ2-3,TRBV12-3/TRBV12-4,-,TGTGCCAGCAGTTCTCAGACTATCACAGATACGCAGTATTTT,CASSSQTITDTQYF
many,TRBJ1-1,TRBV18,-,TGTGCCAGGCCGCCACCGAACACTGAAGCTTTCTTT,CARPPPNTEAFF
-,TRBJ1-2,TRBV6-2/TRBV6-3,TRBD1,TGTGCCAGCAGCCCGGGACAGGGGTTTGGCTACACCTTC,CASSPGQGFGYTF
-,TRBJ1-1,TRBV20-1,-,TGCAGTGCTCCCATCCGAGGCACTGAAGCTTTCTTT,CSAPIRGTEAFF
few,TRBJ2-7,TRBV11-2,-,TGTGCCAGCAGCCCAAGCCCAGGGAACGAGCAGTACTTC,CASSPSPGNEQYF
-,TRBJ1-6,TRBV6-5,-,TGTGCCAGCAGTTACCTGGGGGTCTCACCCCTCCACTTT,CASSYLGVSPLHF
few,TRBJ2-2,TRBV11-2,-,TGTGCCAGCAGCTCCCATAGCACCGGGGAGCTGTTTTTT,CASSSHSTGELFF
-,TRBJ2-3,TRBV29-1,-,TGCAGCGTGTCTGTTGGGTACACAGATACGCAGTATTTT,CSVSVGYTDTQYF
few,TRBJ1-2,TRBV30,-,TGTGCCTGGAGTGTTCAGACTTCAGCTAACTATGGCTACACCTTC,CAWSVQTSANYGYTF
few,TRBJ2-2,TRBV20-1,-,TGCAGTGCTAGACCAGTCCGGGGCACAAACACCGGGGAGCTGTTTTTT,CSARPVRGTNTGELFF
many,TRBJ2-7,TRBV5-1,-,TGCGCCAGCAGCTTTAATGAATACGAGCAGTACTTC,CASSFNEYEQYF
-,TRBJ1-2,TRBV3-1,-,TGTGCCAGCAGCGAACAGAAATACGGTAGTGGCTACACCTTC,CASSEQKYGSGYTF
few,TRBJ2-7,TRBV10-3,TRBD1,TGTGCCATCAGTGAAAGTAACAGGGGGTTGAACGAGCAGTACTTC,CAISESNRGLNEQYF
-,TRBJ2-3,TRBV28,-,TGTGCCAGCAGCCACCATGGGGGGGGGCAGGGGAGCACAGATACGCAGTATTTT,CASSHHGGGQGSTDTQYF
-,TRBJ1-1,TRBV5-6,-,TGTGCCAGCAGCTTGGCGGACCAGCCGAACACTGAAGCTTTCTTT,CASSLADQPNTEAFF
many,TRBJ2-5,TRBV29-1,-,TGCAGCGTTGTCCCTTCGGTCTCGAGCCAAGAGACCCAGTACTTC,CSVVPSVSSQETQYF
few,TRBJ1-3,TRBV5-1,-,TGCGCCAGCAGCTTGTTGGAAGGGACCTATGGAAACACCATATATTTT,CASSLLEGTYGNTIYF
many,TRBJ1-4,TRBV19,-,TGTGCCAGTAGTATAGTCGGAGCCACTAATGAAAAACTGTTTTTT,CASSIVGATNEKLFF
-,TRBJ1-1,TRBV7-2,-,TGTGCCAGCAGCGGAACAATCAGTAGTTATACTGAAGCTTTCTTT,CASSGTISSYTEAFF
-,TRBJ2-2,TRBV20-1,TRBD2,TGCAGTGCTAGACCCAGCGGGACTAACACCGGGGAGCTGTTTTTT,CSARPSGTNTGELFF
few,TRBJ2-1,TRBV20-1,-,TGCAGTGCCTTTTTCAATGAGCAGTTCTTC,CSAFFNEQFF
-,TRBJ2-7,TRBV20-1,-,TGCAGTGCTAGTAAGGCTAGCGCCGTACGGGAGCAGTACTTC,CSASKASAVREQYF
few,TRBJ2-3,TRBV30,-,TGTGCCTGGAGTGTATCCTCCTACTCAGATACGCAGTATTTT,CAWSVSSYSDTQYF
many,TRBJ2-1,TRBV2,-,TGTGCCAGCAGCAGGGGATTGGGGAATGAGCAGTTCTTC,CASSRGLGNEQFF
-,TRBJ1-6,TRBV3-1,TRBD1,TGTGCCAGCGGTTCAGGACAGGCCGGGCTCCACTTT,CASGSGQAGLHF
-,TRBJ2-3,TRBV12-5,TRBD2,TGTGCTAGTGGACCGGGGACTAGCGGGGGGGCAGCAGATACGCAGTATTTT,CASGPGTSGGAADTQYF
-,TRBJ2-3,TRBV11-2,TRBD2,TGTGCCAGCAGCTCCCCCAGGACTAGCGGGGGCACAGGGGCTAAAGATACGCAGTATTTT,CASSSPRTSGGTGAKDTQYF
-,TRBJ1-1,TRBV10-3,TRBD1,TGTGCCATCAGTGGTCAGGGGGGAGAGAGCACTGAAGCTTTCTTT,CAISGQGGESTEAFF
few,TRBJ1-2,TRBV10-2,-,TGCGCCAGCAGTGACCACTATGGCTACACCTTC,CASSDHYGYTF
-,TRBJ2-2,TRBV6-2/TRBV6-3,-,TGTGCCAGCAAGGTCCCCGGGGAGCTGTTTTTT,CASKVPGELFF